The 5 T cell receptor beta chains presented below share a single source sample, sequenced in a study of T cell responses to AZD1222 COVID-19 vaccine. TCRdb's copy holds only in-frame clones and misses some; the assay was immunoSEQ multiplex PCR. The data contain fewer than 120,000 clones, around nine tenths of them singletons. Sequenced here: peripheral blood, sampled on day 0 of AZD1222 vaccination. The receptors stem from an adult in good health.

CDR3 bases: TGTGCCACCAGCAGAGGGAGGGACGGAATAAGGGGCTACACCTTC. It specifies CATSRGRDGIRGYTF. The rearrangement joins TRBV15 to TRBJ1-2; D perhaps matches TRBD1 (5 bases). Germline V gives CDR1 LNHNV, CDR2 YYDKDF (reference sequence). The CDR3 has 15 residues. Trimming took off 1 base at V and 8 bases at J, with 17 bases between the two ends. Variable domain in full (rest from reference TRBV15 and TRBJ1-2): DAMVIQNPRYQVTQFGKPVTLSCSQTLNHNVMYWYQQKSSQAPKLLFHYYDKDFNNEADTPDNFQSRRPNTSFCFLDIRSPGLGDTAMYLCATSRGRDGIRGYTFGSGTRLTVV.

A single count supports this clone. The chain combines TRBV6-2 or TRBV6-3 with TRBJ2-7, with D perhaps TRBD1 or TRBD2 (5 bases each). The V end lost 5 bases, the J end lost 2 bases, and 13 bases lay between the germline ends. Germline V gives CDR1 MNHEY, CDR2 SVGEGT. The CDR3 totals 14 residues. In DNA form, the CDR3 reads TGTGCCAGCAGTAGCCGGACGGGACCCTACGAGCAGTACTTC. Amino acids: CASSSRTGPYEQYF.

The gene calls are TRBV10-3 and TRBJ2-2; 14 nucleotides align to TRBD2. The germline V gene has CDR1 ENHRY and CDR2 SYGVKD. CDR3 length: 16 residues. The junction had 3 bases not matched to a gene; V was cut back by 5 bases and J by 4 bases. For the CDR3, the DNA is TGTGCCATCAGTCCGGGGACTAGCGGGGGCACCGGGGAGCTGTTTTTT. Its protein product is CAISPGTSGGTGELFF.

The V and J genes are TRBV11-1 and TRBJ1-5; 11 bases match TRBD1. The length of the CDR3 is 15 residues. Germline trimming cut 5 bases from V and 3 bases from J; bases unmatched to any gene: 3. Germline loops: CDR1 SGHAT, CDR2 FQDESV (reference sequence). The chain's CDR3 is CASSPDRGPNQPQHF. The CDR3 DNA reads TGTGCCAGCAGCCCGGACAGGGGGCCCAATCAGCCCCAGCATTTT.

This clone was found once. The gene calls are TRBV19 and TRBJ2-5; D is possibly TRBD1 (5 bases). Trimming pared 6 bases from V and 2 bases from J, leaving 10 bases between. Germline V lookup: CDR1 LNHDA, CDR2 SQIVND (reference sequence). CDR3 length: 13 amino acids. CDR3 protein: CASSWSGQETQYF. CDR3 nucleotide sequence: TGTGCCAGTAGCTGGTCAGGGCAAGAGACCCAGTACTTC.